These 13 T cell receptor beta chains originate from one sample sequenced in a study of response to subunit inactivated influenza vaccine. One entry per CDR3 protein results from TCRdb running MiXCR on the RT-PCR reads. Among about 620,000 distinct CDR3 sequences listed, approximately 12% were seen once. Sequences were derived from PBMCs from blood, sampled on the day of vaccination. Receptors originate from a man aged 45-65 years who received an inactivated influenza vaccine.

V usage is TRBV12-3 or TRBV12-4 and J usage is TRBJ1-2; 10 positions agree with TRBD1. The V and J ends lost 6 bases and 8 bases, in that order; junction bases with no gene match: 6. The CDR3 runs to 13 residues. The CDR3 bases are TGTGCCAGCAGCCCCGGGACAGGGGTGGGCTACACCTTC. It yields the protein CASSPGTGVGYTF.

The chain combines TRBV5-1 with TRBJ2-3; D could derive from TRBD1 or TRBD2 (6 bases each). The V gene's germline CDR1 is SGHRS and CDR2 YFSETQ. V lost 7 bases and J lost 4, with 22 bases in between. This CDR3 region has 16 residues. The CDR3 DNA follows: TGCGCCAGCCAACTGTCGGGGGCCGGTGGTGCAGATACGCAGTATTTT. Encoded protein: CASQLSGAGGADTQYF.

The sample holds a few counts of this clonotype. The chain employs TRBV11-2 and TRBJ2-2, with a weak D call TRBD2 (5 bases). This CDR3 is 15 amino acids long. In germline, CDR1 is SGHAT, CDR2 FQNNGV. Trimming removed 4 bases at V and 2 bases at J, with 11 bases between. DNA of the CDR3: TGTGCCAGCAGCTCCCCAGCGGAAAACACCGGGGAGCTGTTTTTT. This sequence encodes CASSSPAENTGELFF.

This sequence joins TRBV5-5 and TRBJ1-1; 9 nucleotides line up with TRBD1. In germline, CDR1 is SGHKS, CDR2 YYEKEE (reference sequence). V shed 3 bases and J 2 bases; nucleotides not matched to a gene: 11. CDR3 length equals 17 residues. For the CDR3, the DNA is TGTGCCAGCAGCTCGGGACAGGGTCCCCTATCCAACACTGAAGCTTTCTTT. Its translation: CASSSGQGPLSNTEAFF.

This chain links TRBV5-1 with TRBJ2-7; D is uncertain. CDR1 and CDR2 from the germline V gene are SGHRS and YFSETQ. CDR3 length equals 16 residues. V lost 1 base, J lost 5 bases, and 19 bases lay in between. CDR3 amino acids: CASSLSLIAIPHEQYF. The CDR3 DNA sequence: TGCGCCAGCAGCTTGTCCTTAATAGCAATTCCCCACGAGCAGTACTTC.

The table lists this clonotype with a few counts. The genes are TRBV7-9 and TRBJ2-1; D is unclear. V lost 5 bases and J lost 10, with 6 bases in between. From germline, CDR1 is SEHNR and CDR2 FQNEAQ (reference sequence). The length of the CDR3 is 10 residues. CDR3 DNA: TGTGCCAGCAGCCCCCTCGAGCAGTTCTTC. This sequence encodes CASSPLEQFF.

V gene TRBV4-2 combines with J gene TRBJ1-4; D gene unclear. Germline V gives CDR1 LGHNA, CDR2 YNFKEQ. The CDR3 totals 14 residues. Trimming took off 3 bases at V and 0 bases at J, with 5 bases between the two ends. DNA of the CDR3: TGTGCCAGCAGCCAGGGGACAACTAATGAAAAACTGTTTTTT. It translates to CASSQGTTNEKLFF.

The V gene is TRBV12-3 or TRBV12-4, the J gene TRBJ2-5, with D unresolved. V was shortened by 3 bases and J by 5 bases, with 13 bases between the two germline ends. The CDR3 is made up of 14 amino acids. CDR3 DNA: TGTGCCAGCAGTTTCAACCGTCGTGCGGAGACCCAGTACTTC. It is translated as CASSFNRRAETQYF.

This clonotype has a handful of counts. The chain uses TRBV7-2 and TRBJ2-7, with 7 bases lining up with TRBD1. The CDR3 covers 15 residues. V was pared by 5 bases and J by 6 bases, with 13 bases of the junction left unmatched. Per the germline V gene, CDR1 is SGHTA and CDR2 is FQGNSA. CDR3 region: CASSSEGDRHFEQYF. CDR3 nucleotides: TGTGCCAGCAGCAGCGAGGGGGACAGACACTTCGAGCAGTACTTC.

This chain connects TRBV4-3 to TRBJ2-4; 7 bases are a match to TRBD2. Germline-derived CDR1 and CDR2 are LGHNA and YSLEER. V lost 0 bases to trimming and J lost 9 bases; unmatched junction nucleotides: 11. The CDR3 contains 16 residues. CDR3 loop: CASSQDLLRGLSIQYF. The CDR3 DNA reads as TGCGCCAGCAGCCAAGATTTGTTGCGGGGGTTGAGCATTCAGTACTTC.

This clonotype was detected many times. The chain is built from TRBV12-3 or TRBV12-4 and TRBJ1-6; TRBD1 aligns across 9 bases. Losses at the gene ends were 4 bases for V and 8 bases for J; bases not matched to a gene: 12. The CDR3 loop spans 17 amino acids. The CDR3 loop is CASSSAGTGSSYSPLHF. CDR3 DNA sequence: TGTGCCAGCAGTTCGGCCGGGACAGGGAGTTCCTATTCACCCCTCCACTTT.

This clonotype was observed a few times. The rearrangement joins TRBV10-2 to TRBJ1-6; TRBD1 matches 7 bases. The CDR3 is 13 amino acids. The V gene end was trimmed by 2 bases and the J gene end by 9 bases; junction bases not matched to a gene: 1. The germline V gene has CDR1 WSHSY and CDR2 SAAADI. The CDR3 is CASSEAGGSPLHF. CDR3 DNA: TGCGCCAGCAGTGAGGCAGGGGGTTCACCCCTCCACTTT.

This clonotype was counted ten times or more. The rearrangement joins TRBV7-2 to TRBJ2-7; D unclear. The CDR3 totals 17 residues. The germline V gene has CDR1 SGHTA and CDR2 FQGNSA. V was clipped by 4 bases and J by 3 bases, with 22 bases between them. Here the CDR3 reads CASSSGRTQTSYYEQYF. As DNA, the CDR3 is TGTGCCAGCAGCTCAGGCAGAACCCAAACTTCCTACTACGAGCAGTACTTC.